This is a list of T cell receptor beta chains from one sample in a study of response to subunit inactivated influenza vaccine. TCRdb passed the RT-PCR reads through MiXCR, listing each CDR3 protein once. The sample includes about 780,000 distinct CDR3 sequences, around 20% of them seen just once. The material was PBMCs from blood, obtained roughly 5 days after vaccination. Receptors originate from a man in his forties or fifties who received an inactivated influenza vaccine. CDR3s include the opening cysteine and the closing phenylalanine or tryptophan. Fields, in order: D gene, clone size, J gene, V gene, CDR3 protein, CDR3 DNA. A D gene is named only where the DNA matches it firmly. Rows give clone size only sometimes, using once, few, many, or a class for an expanded clone.

. few TRBJ2-5 TRBV15 CATSRDLTGQVF TGTGCCACCAGCAGAGATCTGACGGGACAAGTCTTC
. . TRBJ1-5 TRBV6-2/TRBV6-3 CASSLETGAPESQHF TGTGCCAGCAGCCTCGAAACGGGGGCCCCAGAGTCCCAGCATTTT
. . TRBJ1-1 TRBV7-2 CASSLTGSMNTEAFF TGTGCCAGCAGCTTAACAGGCAGCATGAACACTGAAGCTTTCTTT
. few TRBJ2-1 TRBV6-5 CASSNQGPSRGQFF TGTGCCAGCAGTAACCAAGGACCCTCTCGGGGGCAGTTCTTC
. once TRBJ2-1 TRBV9 CASSPRTGARGYNEQFF TGTGCCAGCAGCCCAAGGACCGGGGCGCGTGGATACAATGAGCAGTTCTTC
TRBD2 few TRBJ2-1 TRBV6-5 CASSYPTSGRATGYNEQFF TGTGCCAGCAGTTATCCGACTAGCGGGAGGGCCACTGGTTACAATGAGCAGTTCTTC
TRBD2 few TRBJ2-3 TRBV6-1 CASRPYPSGNTDTQYF TGTGCCAGCAGACCCTACCCTAGCGGGAACACAGATACGCAGTATTTT
. . TRBJ2-7 TRBV4-3 CASSRDFRDYEQYF TGCGCCAGCAGTAGGGACTTTCGGGACTACGAGCAGTACTTC
. . TRBJ2-2 TRBV28 CASSTTGSGELFF TGTGCCAGCAGTACCACAGGGTCCGGGGAGCTGTTTTTT
. . TRBJ2-5 TRBV9 CASSVAAGQETQYF TGTGCCAGCAGCGTAGCGGCAGGGCAAGAGACCCAGTACTTC
. . TRBJ2-1 TRBV6-2/TRBV6-3 CASSLRGSLIDEQFF TGTGCCAGCAGTCTGCGGGGATCACTTATCGATGAGCAGTTCTTC
. . TRBJ2-6 TRBV7-8 CASSLFVGGGANVLTF TGTGCCAGCAGCTTATTTGTGGGAGGTGGGGCCAACGTCCTGACTTTC
. . TRBJ2-5 TRBV15 CATSSGLRDRETQYF TGTGCCACCAGCTCCGGATTAAGGGACCGAGAGACCCAGTACTTC
. . TRBJ1-4 TRBV20-1 CSASQNSEKLFF TGCAGTGCTAGTCAGAACTCCGAAAAACTGTTTTTT
TRBD2 few TRBJ2-2 TRBV4-1 CASSQDPGLAARDTGELFF TGCGCCAGCAGCCAAGATCCGGGACTAGCGGCGAGGGACACCGGGGAGCTGTTTTTT
. many TRBJ2-7 TRBV6-5 CASMGVSSYEQYF TGTGCCAGCATGGGGGTTAGCTCCTACGAGCAGTACTTC
. . TRBJ1-2 TRBV29-1 CSVVGRDGYTF TGCAGCGTTGTAGGGAGGGATGGCTACACCTTC
TRBD1 many TRBJ2-7 TRBV6-2/TRBV6-3 CASSWGTALYEQYF TGTGCCAGCAGTTGGGGGACAGCTCTCTACGAGCAGTACTTC
TRBD1 . TRBJ2-7 TRBV7-2 CASSFQQGLGEQYF TGTGCCAGCAGCTTTCAACAGGGGTTGGGCGAGCAGTACTTC
TRBD1 many TRBJ2-1 TRBV20-1 CSARDKDRLWNEQFF TGCAGTGCTAGAGATAAGGACAGGCTCTGGAATGAGCAGTTCTTC
TRBD2 . TRBJ2-3 TRBV20-1 CSAITWASGSTDTQYF TGCAGTGCGATTACCTGGGCTAGCGGGAGCACAGATACGCAGTATTTT
. few TRBJ1-2 TRBV5-1 CASSSSETAGYTF TGCGCCAGCAGCTCGTCAGAGACTGCTGGCTACACCTTC
. many TRBJ2-3 TRBV20-1 CSARDMVRGDTQYF TGCAGTGCTAGAGATATGGTGCGAGGAGATACGCAGTATTTT
. few TRBJ2-1 TRBV14 CASSQDQGGDEQFF TGTGCCAGCAGCCAAGACCAGGGGGGTGATGAGCAGTTCTTC
TRBD2 few TRBJ2-1 TRBV4-3 CAPEGLAERDEQFF TGCGCCCCTGAGGGACTAGCTGAGAGAGATGAGCAGTTCTTC
. . TRBJ2-7 TRBV5-6 CASSRLSYEQYF TGTGCCAGCAGCCGCTTATCCTACGAGCAGTACTTC
. few TRBJ2-5 TRBV28 CASRDGGRETQYF TGTGCCAGCAGAGATGGGGGCCGGGAGACCCAGTACTTC
. . TRBJ1-6 TRBV12-3/TRBV12-4 CASSRRPGHNNSPLHF TGTGCCAGCAGCCGACGGCCGGGACATAATAATTCACCCCTCCACTTT
. few TRBJ2-1 TRBV29-1 CSVARDEQFF TGCAGCGTTGCCCGGGATGAGCAGTTCTTC
. few TRBJ2-2 TRBV5-6 CASSWGSGTGELFF TGTGCCAGCAGCTGGGGGTCGGGGACCGGGGAGCTGTTTTTT
TRBD1 few TRBJ1-1 TRBV6-1 CASSGRQGVTEAFF TGTGCCAGCAGTGGAAGACAGGGGGTTACTGAAGCTTTCTTT
. once TRBJ2-2 TRBV24-1 CATSDFPNGELFF TGTGCCACCAGTGATTTTCCGAACGGGGAGCTGTTTTTT
TRBD1 few TRBJ2-7 TRBV27 CASSALVQGRSYEQYF TGTGCCAGCAGTGCGCTCGTACAGGGGCGCTCCTACGAGCAGTACTTC
. . TRBJ2-7 TRBV21-1 CASSNKREGSYEQYF TGTGCCAGCAGCAATAAGCGGGAGGGCTCCTACGAGCAGTACTTC
TRBD2 few TRBJ2-3 TRBV20-1 CSSARGWGEVTDTQYF TGCAGCAGTGCGCGGGGGTGGGGAGAGGTCACAGATACGCAGTATTTT
. many TRBJ2-2 TRBV12-3/TRBV12-4 CASSFTGKGELFF TGTGCCAGCAGTTTCACTGGGAAAGGGGAGCTGTTTTTT
. few TRBJ2-3 TRBV7-2 CASSFVGRAKGTQYF TGTGCCAGCAGCTTTGTGGGCAGGGCGAAGGGTACGCAGTATTTT
. . TRBJ2-5 TRBV10-3 CAISESTGYQETQYF TGTGCCATCAGTGAGTCGACGGGGTACCAAGAGACCCAGTACTTC
. few TRBJ2-7 TRBV2 CASSADQSGEQYF TGTGCCAGCAGTGCCGACCAGTCCGGCGAGCAGTACTTC
. few TRBJ2-5 TRBV5-1 CASSLVQRETQYF TGCGCCAGCAGCTTGGTGCAGAGGGAGACCCAGTACTTC
. . TRBJ1-2 TRBV20-1 CSAREAGPNYGYTF TGCAGTGCTAGAGAGGCCGGACCTAACTATGGCTACACCTTC
. once TRBJ2-3 TRBV27 CASSLSFPLTDTQYF TGTGCCAGCAGTTTATCATTTCCCCTCACAGATACGCAGTATTTT